This T cell receptor beta chain was sequenced during a study of OX40 agonist ivuxolimab in advanced cancers. Study background: Three patients, one with hepatocellular carcinoma and two with cutaneous melanoma, responded partially.

This clone is deemed medium-sized. Profiled with immunoSEQ multiplex PCR; TCRdb holds only in-frame clones, not every one. The repertoire has 60,000 or so clones, roughly 84% of them found once; the top ten carry around 0.52%. Trimming stripped 2 bases from V and 1 base from J, with 6 bases between. This CDR3 spans 13 amino acids. Per germline, CDR1 MNHEY and CDR2 SMNVEV (reference sequence). The receptor comes from an adult with an advanced solid tumor such as melanoma, head and neck, liver or kidney cancer. The V gene is TRBV27, the J gene TRBJ2-7; D is uncertain. Sequencing used CD4+ or CD8+ T cells sorted from blood, obtained in a trial of the OX40 agonist ivuxolimab. CDR3: CASSLGKSYEQYF. CDR3 nucleotides: TGTGCCAGCAGTTTAGGGAAATCCTACGAGCAGTACTTC.